These 4 T cell receptor beta chains came from one sample sequenced in a study of T cell repertoires in cytomegalovirus infection. Each CDR3 protein gets one entry after TCRdb re-called the reads with MiXCR. Of fewer than 950,000 distinct CDR3 sequences listed, around a third are singletons. No antigen is known for these receptors. Sequencing used cultured CD8+ T cells from PBMCs, obtained from culture after CMV antigen stimulation. The receptors stem from a human donor in good health (CMV status not recorded). Some clones in this sample may be carry-over from other donors' samples.

This clonotype was seen a few times. This sequence joins TRBV15 and TRBJ1-6, with TRBD1 matching over 11 bases. J lost 7 bases, V lost 5 bases, and 4 bases had no gene match. CDR1 and CDR2 from the germline V gene are LNHNV and YYDKDF (reference sequence). The CDR3 sequence is 15 residues long. CDR3 in amino acids: CATSVDRGQNSPLHF. The CDR3 DNA reads TGTGCCACCAGCGTGGACAGGGGGCAGAATTCACCCCTCCACTTT.

In the case of this clonotype: This may arise from a read error, as a much more abundant clone is one base away. This chain uses TRBV7-2 with TRBJ2-7; either TRBD1 or TRBD2 may fit D (6 bases each). This CDR3 contains 15 residues. CDR1 SGHTA and CDR2 FQGNSA come from the germline V gene. CDR3 loop: CASSPTGGGSCEQYF. CDR3 DNA: TGTGCCAGCAGCCCGACCGGGGGCGGCTCCTGCGAGCAGTACTTC.

The chain carries TRBV6-6 and TRBJ2-5, with D perhaps matching TRBD1 (5 bases). The germline V gene has CDR1 MNHNY and CDR2 SVGAGI (reference sequence). The length of the CDR3 is 14 residues. The germline V and J ends were trimmed by 2 bases and 3 bases, with 10 bases remaining between them. The CDR3 bases are TGTGCCAGCAGTTACACGCGACAGAAAGAGACCCAGTACTTC. As protein: CASSYTRQKETQYF.

In this sample, this clonotype turned up a few times. The chain joins TRBV7-2 to TRBJ2-1; the match to TRBD2 covers 8 bases. The CDR3 loop spans 13 amino acids. Germline CDR1 is SGHTA and CDR2 is FQGNSA. The V and J ends lost 4 bases and 13 bases, in that order; junction bases with no gene match: 9. The CDR3 bases are TGTGCCAGCAGCTCTTGGGGGACTAGTGGACAGTTCTTC. This sequence encodes CASSSWGTSGQFF.